What follows are 30 T cell receptor beta chains derived from one specimen sequenced in a study of T cells in Graves' hyperthyroidism and ophthalmopathy. Amplification yielded TCR beta CDR3 regions, with RNA transcripts as the source. In the first-round RT-PCR of the TCR CDR3, the HTBI primer set was used. MiXCR, applied by TCRdb to the multiplex PCR reads, yields one record per CDR3 protein. The sample shows 50,000 to 75,000 distinct CDR3 sequences, roughly 52% of them seen only once. Sequenced: blood. Every receptor here comes from a woman aged 25 to 45 with Graves' ophthalmopathy.

This clonotype was picked up many times. The DNA of the CDR3 is TGTGCCAGCAGCCAAGTAACGGGAGGGCCCTCCAATGAGCAGTTCTTC. Its translation: CASSQVTGGPSNEQFF. The rearrangement joins TRBV3-1 to TRBJ2-1; TRBD2 matches 8 bases. This CDR3 comprises 16 residues. Germline trimming cut 1 base from V and 6 bases from J; bases unmatched to any gene: 8. Germline CDR1 LGHDT, CDR2 YNNKEL (reference sequence).

Note on this clonotype: Being one base from a much bigger clone, this may be a read error. The J gene is TRBJ1-2, the V gene TRBV5-4; no clear D gene. The CDR3 spans 13 residues. The V gene's germline CDR1 is SGHNT and CDR2 YYREEE (reference sequence). The CDR3 region is CAGSLTEVSGYTF. Here the CDR3 DNA reads TGTGCCGGCAGCTTGACGGAGGTTTCGGGCTACACCTTC.

A remark on this clonotype: A much larger clone differs by one base, so this may be a read error. The CDR3 sequence is CASGLRPMSRTALPYGYTF. CDR3 coding DNA: TGTGCCAGCGGTTTACGACCCATGTCAAGGACAGCACTACCCTATGGCTACACCTTC. V and J are TRBV6-5 and TRBJ1-2, with a weak D call TRBD1 (6 bases). From germline, CDR1 is MNHEY and CDR2 SVGAGI. CDR3 length: 19 residues. Trimming removed 8 bases from V and 4 bases from J, with 32 bases in between.

This clonotype has only a few counts. As DNA, the CDR3 is TGTGCCAGCCTCGCTGAGCCCCAGCATTTT. This sequence encodes CASLAEPQHF. The chain employs TRBV3-1 and TRBJ1-5; D ambiguous. CDR1 is LGHDT, CDR2 YNNKEL, per germline (reference sequence). This CDR3 has 10 amino acids. Trimming removed 8 bases at V and 8 bases at J, with 7 bases between.

This clonotype was detected ten times or more. The V gene is TRBV24-1, the J gene TRBJ2-7; 8 nucleotides agree with TRBD2. The CDR3 contains 14 residues. Germline CDR1 reads KGHDR; CDR2 reads SFDVKD. The V segment lost 6 bases and the J segment 0 bases; nucleotides outside the gene matches: 3. CDR3 in DNA: TGTGCCACCAGTCGGGGGGGAGGCTCCTACGAGCAGTACTTC. Translated: CATSRGGGSYEQYF.

V and J are TRBV2 and TRBJ1-2; D call uncertain. Trimming cost V 3 bases and J 4 bases, with 12 bases left between them. From germline, CDR1 is SNHLY and CDR2 FYNNEI. The CDR3 length is 14 residues. For the CDR3, the DNA is TGTGCCAGCAGTGAGAGAGATAACTTCTATGGCTACACCTTC. Protein product: CASSERDNFYGYTF.

The J gene is TRBJ1-6, the V gene TRBV10-3; D is possibly TRBD1 (5 bases). The CDR3 has 12 amino acids. The V end lost 4 bases, the J end lost 16 bases, and 14 bases lay between the germline ends. Germline V CDR1 and CDR2: ENHRY, SYGVKD. CDR3 in amino acids: CAISVKGPPLHF. In DNA, the CDR3 is TGTGCCATCAGTGTGAAGGGGCCCCCACTCCACTTT.

Concerning this clonotype itself: The junction does not match germline at one end; this may be a read error. The V and J genes are TRBV20-1 and TRBJ2-2; 11 bases are a match to TRBD2. Germline V gives CDR1 DFQATT, CDR2 SNEGSKA (reference sequence). The CDR3 runs to 12 residues. The CDR3 nucleotides read TGCAGCGCTAGCGGGAGGCTCCGGGGAGCTGTTTTT. Translating gives CSASGRLRGAVF.

V is TRBV7-2 and J is TRBJ1-2; D unclear. V was cut by 0 bases and J by 0 bases, with 8 bases left in between. The CDR3 is made up of 15 amino acids. Germline CDR1 reads SGHTA; CDR2 reads FQGNSA. The CDR3 region is CASSLAPGTNYGYTF. In DNA form, the CDR3 reads TGTGCCAGCAGCTTAGCGCCCGGAACTAACTATGGCTACACCTTC.

In its sample, this clonotype was seen many times. This sequence joins TRBV9 and TRBJ2-7, with D uncertain. V was shortened by 3 bases and J by 7 bases, with 14 bases between the two germline ends. From germline, CDR1 is SGDLS and CDR2 YYNGEE. The CDR3 contains 13 residues. CDR3 coding DNA: TGTGCCAGCAGCGGGGGTCTCACGGGTGAGCAGTACTTC. Amino acids: CASSGGLTGEQYF.

This clonotype was counted ten times or more. This sequence joins TRBV4-1 and TRBJ2-3, with unresolved D. Trimming pared 1 base from V and 1 base from J, leaving 12 bases between. The CDR3 extends over 16 amino acids. The V gene's germline CDR1 is MGHRA and CDR2 YSYEKL. The CDR3 sequence is CASSQGPASGTDTQYF. The CDR3 nucleotides read TGCGCCAGCAGCCAAGGTCCCGCGTCGGGCACAGATACGCAGTATTTT.

This sequence joins TRBV29-1 and TRBJ2-3; 11 positions agree with TRBD2. The CDR3 is made up of 17 amino acids. Germline V CDR1 and CDR2: SQVTM, ANQGSEA. The V and J ends lost 6 bases and 0 bases, in that order; junction bases with no gene match: 11. In DNA, the CDR3 is TGCAGCGTCCACCGCTCGGGACTAGCGGCTAGCACAGATACGCAGTATTTT. Its protein product is CSVHRSGLAASTDTQYF.

By sample share, this clonotype is medium-sized. This sequence joins TRBV10-3 and TRBJ1-5; 10 bases line up with TRBD1. From germline, CDR1 is ENHRY and CDR2 SYGVKD. Trimming took 8 bases from V and 4 from J; bases not matched to a gene: 5. The CDR3 has 14 residues. This chain's CDR3 is CAIGTGDLNQPQHF. The CDR3 DNA follows: TGTGCCATCGGGACAGGGGACCTTAATCAGCCCCAGCATTTT.

This clonotype was counted at least ten times. The chain recombines TRBV6-1 with TRBJ2-1; the D gene is possibly TRBD2 (5 bases). This CDR3 is built from 15 residues. The V and J ends lost 7 bases and 5 bases respectively, with 18 bases between them. Germline loops: CDR1 MNHNS, CDR2 SASEGT. The CDR3 loop reads CASILRGGGHNEQFF. The CDR3 bases are TGTGCCAGCATTTTAAGAGGTGGCGGGCACAATGAGCAGTTCTTC.

V gene TRBV14 combines with J gene TRBJ1-4, with 8 bases aligning to TRBD1. Germline lookup yields CDR1 SGHDN and CDR2 FVKESK. V lost 2 bases, J lost 10 bases, and 12 bases stayed unmatched. The CDR3 is 16 amino acids. CDR3 residues: CASSQCRQGARGKLFF. CDR3 in DNA: TGTGCCAGCAGCCAATGTAGGCAGGGGGCGAGGGGAAAACTGTTTTTT.

The chain carries TRBV7-2 and TRBJ2-2; D is possibly TRBD1 or TRBD2 (5 bases each). Germline CDR1 is SGHTA and CDR2 is FQGNSA. The V gene lost 5 bases and the J gene lost 0 bases, with 19 bases spanning the gap. The CDR3 sequence is 18 residues long. The CDR3 here is CASSLPWGGGSNTGELFF. The CDR3 DNA is TGTGCCAGCAGCCTCCCCTGGGGTGGGGGATCGAACACCGGGGAGCTGTTTTTT.

For this clonotype: The junction shows a germline mismatch at one end, possibly a read error. V usage is TRBV6-5 and J usage is TRBJ1-5; 8 nucleotides agree with TRBD1. The CDR3 has 9 amino acids. Germline V CDR1 and CDR2: MNHEY, SVGAGI. CDR3 loop: CASTRDRNF. CDR3 DNA sequence: TGTGCCAGCACCCGGGACAGGAATTTT.

This clonotype was seen repeatedly, ten times or more. The genes are TRBV5-1 and TRBJ2-3, with D perhaps matching TRBD1 (5 bases). The CDR3 totals 13 residues. The V end was cut by 3 bases, the J end by 6 bases, with 11 bases between. Germline CDR1 and CDR2: SGHRS and YFSETQ. The CDR3 loop is CASSSQGKDTQYF. In DNA, the CDR3 is TGCGCCAGCAGCTCGCAGGGTAAGGATACGCAGTATTTT.

The chain recombines TRBV7-9 with TRBJ1-5; tentative D call: TRBD1 (6 bases). Between the trimmed V and J ends, which lost 4 bases and 7 bases, there was a span of 17 bases. The CDR3 runs to 15 residues. Germline lookup yields CDR1 SEHNR and CDR2 FQNEAQ (reference sequence). As DNA, the CDR3 is TGTGCCAGCAGCTCCGGACAGAGCTCGTTACAGCCCCAGCATTTT. Translating gives CASSSGQSSLQPQHF.

Remarks on this clonotype: It is likely a read error, because the conserved phenylalanine at the end of the CDR3 is missing. V gene TRBV27 combines with J gene TRBJ1-5; a possible D gene is TRBD1 (5 bases). The germline V gene encodes CDR1 MNHEY and CDR2 SMNVEV (reference sequence). With 5 bases removed from V and 3 bases from J, the gap between germline ends came to 14 bases. This CDR3 comprises 15 residues. CDR3 residues: CASSPRDGPNQPQHC. CDR3 DNA sequence: TGTGCCAGCAGTCCCAGGGACGGACCCAATCAGCCCCAGCATTGT.

This clonotype showed up just a few times. This sequence joins TRBV24-1 and TRBJ1-2; D is undetermined. Trimming cost V 4 bases and J 3 bases, with 8 bases left between them. The CDR3 sequence is 13 residues long. The germline gives CDR1 KGHDR, CDR2 SFDVKD. The CDR3: CATSEQAYYGYTF. As DNA, the CDR3 is TGTGCCACCAGTGAACAAGCTTACTATGGCTACACCTTC.

Note on this clonotype: This likely comes from a read error, as the CDR3 has no conserved phenylalanine or tryptophan at its end. The limits of the CDR3 on the DNA are not certain, so only TCRdb's listed CDR3 is given. The chain links TRBV7-9 to TRBJ1-1. Germline loops: CDR1 SEHNR, CDR2 FQNEAQ (reference sequence). The CDR3 sequence runs 11 residues, both termini included. CDR3 loop: CASSTGAGRDS.

Concerning this clonotype itself: The conserved closing phenylalanine or tryptophan is absent in this CDR3, likely reflecting a read error. This chain links TRBV29-1 with TRBJ1-1; D ambiguous. Trimming shortened V by 5 bases and J by 4 bases, and 5 bases separated the two germline ends. There are 10 residues in the CDR3. The V gene's germline CDR1 is SQVTM and CDR2 ANQGSEA. The CDR3 bases are TGCAGCGTTTTGGGCACTGAAGCTTTCCTT. Its translation is CSVLGTEAFL.

This clonotype was counted ten times or more. A single base separates this from a much larger clone, so it may be a read error. The CDR3 does not end in the conserved phenylalanine or tryptophan, so this is likely a read error. V and J are TRBV19 and TRBJ2-3; D may be TRBD2 (6 bases). The CDR3 has 14 amino acids. Per the germline V gene, CDR1 is LNHDA and CDR2 is SQIVND (reference sequence). V gave up 5 bases and J gave up 8 bases, with 17 bases separating them. The DNA of the CDR3 is TGTGCCAGTAGTTCGGCAGGGACGCGGGGTACGCAGTATCTT. Translated: CASSSAGTRGTQYL.

On this clonotype itself: The conserved final phenylalanine or tryptophan is absent from the CDR3, which likely points to a read error. The V and J genes are TRBV7-3 and TRBJ2-2, with a possible D match to TRBD1 (5 bases). Looked up from germline, CDR1 is SGHTA and CDR2 is FQGTGA. This CDR3 comprises 16 residues. The V and J ends lost 3 bases and 8 bases respectively, with 19 bases between them. The CDR3 protein is CASSFGASWGTGELFL. The CDR3 region has the DNA TGTGCCAGCAGCTTTGGGGCCTCCTGGGGCACAGGGGAGCTGTTTTTG.

Points on this clonotype: The CDR3 end shows no conserved phenylalanine or tryptophan, and so a read error is likely. No DNA is shown, since the ends of the CDR3 on it are uncertain; the CDR3 is the one TCRdb lists. The chain couples TRBV2 to TRBJ2-7; the D segment call TRBD2 is taken from the table without a DNA check. The V gene's germline CDR1 is SNHLY and CDR2 FYNNEI. The CDR3 extends over 8 residues, inclusive of both ends. The CDR3 sequence is CASSDSGR.

This clonotype came up a few times. This sequence may be a read error, since a much larger clone differs from it by one base. The chain links TRBV28 to TRBJ2-7; weak D call: TRBD1 (5 bases). This CDR3 has 12 amino acids. The germline V gene has CDR1 MDHEN and CDR2 SYDVKM. V was pared by 7 bases and J by 4 bases, with 11 bases between. This chain's CDR3 is CASTGQGYEQYF. CDR3 in DNA: TGTGCCAGCACAGGTCAGGGTTACGAGCAGTACTTC.

This clonotype was observed many times. J is TRBJ2-1 and V is TRBV11-2; no clear D. The CDR3 consists of 15 residues. Germline V gene sequence: CDR1 SGHAT, CDR2 FQNNGV. Trimming pared 1 base from V and 6 bases from J, leaving 13 bases between. CDR3 amino acids: CASSLARSHRNEQFF. CDR3 sequence (DNA): TGTGCCAGCAGCTTAGCCAGGTCACACCGCAATGAGCAGTTCTTC. The whole variable domain, filled in from reference TRBV11-2 and TRBJ2-1, reads EAGVAQSPRYKIIEKRQSVAFWCNPISGHATLYWYQQILGQGPKLLIQFQNNGVVDDSQLPKDRFSAERLKGVDSTLKIQPAKLEDSAVYLCASSLARSHRNEQFFGPGTRLTVL.

As for this clonotype: An end of the junction differs from the germline gene, which may be a read error. The rearrangement joins TRBV24-1 to TRBJ2-1; 8 bases line up with TRBD2. Germline lookup yields CDR1 KGHDR and CDR2 SFDVKD. CDR3 length: 17 amino acids. The CDR3 here is CATSDRLARSSYDEQFF. The CDR3 region has the DNA TGTGCCACCAGTGACCGACTAGCGAGAAGCTCCTACGATGAGCAGTTTTTC.

This clonotype was counted many times. The chain recombines TRBV6-6 with TRBJ1-1, with 10 bases fitting TRBD1. The length of the CDR3 is 14 residues. J gave up 0 bases and V 6 bases, and 1 base lay outside the gene matches. Looked up from germline, CDR1 is MNHNY and CDR2 is SVGAGI (reference sequence). In nucleotides, the CDR3 is TGTGCCAGCAGGGGACAGGGGATGAACACTGAAGCTTTCTTT. The encoded protein is CASRGQGMNTEAFF.